Listed below are T cell receptor beta chains from one sample, sequenced in a study of CD8 T cells in ankylosing spondylitis. A single record per CDR3 protein comes from TCRdb applying MiXCR to the 5' RACE reads. The sample has fewer than 200,000 distinct CDR3 sequences, 15% to 20% seen once; the top ten hold about 4.3%. What was sequenced was blood, either unsorted or a sorted T cell fraction (not recorded which). These TCRs come from a male donor under 30 with ankylosing spondylitis or in good health (not recorded which). CDR3s include the opening cysteine and the closing phenylalanine or tryptophan. D genes are given only for firm matches. Rows may omit the clone size; those that give it use once, few, many or a size class.

abundance,d_gene,j_gene,v_gene,CDR3nt,CDR3aa
few,-,TRBJ2-1,TRBV29-1,TGCAGCGTTGAAGGCACGCCAATCTCCTACAATGAGCAGTTCTTC,CSVEGTPISYNEQFF
few,-,TRBJ2-1,TRBV10-3,TGTGCCACCGAACTAGGGGCTGAGCAGTTCTTC,CATELGAEQFF
few,-,TRBJ2-5,TRBV29-1,TGCAGCGTTGAATCCCCCAGCATACAAGAGACCCAGTACTTC,CSVESPSIQETQYF
many,TRBD1,TRBJ2-7,TRBV4-2,TGTGCCAGCAGCCAAGACGTTCAAGGGACAGCAGACTACGAGCAGTACTTC,CASSQDVQGTADYEQYF
many,TRBD1,TRBJ2-7,TRBV27,TGTGCCAGCAGTATCCGGGACAGGGGTCAAGCCTCCTACGAGCAGTACTTC,CASSIRDRGQASYEQYF
-,TRBD2,TRBJ2-1,TRBV6-4,TGTGCCAGCAGTATATCGCTAGCGGTATACAATGAGCAGTTCTTC,CASSISLAVYNEQFF
-,-,TRBJ2-7,TRBV5-5,TGTGCCAGCAGCGGAATGGTTGGCGAGCAGTACTTC,CASSGMVGEQYF
-,TRBD2,TRBJ2-7,TRBV27,TGTGCCAGCAGTTTCCACGGAAAGACTAGCGGGAGGGCCCCTCTCGAGCAGTACTTC,CASSFHGKTSGRAPLEQYF
many,TRBD2,TRBJ2-5,TRBV4-2,TGTGCCAGCAGCCAAGCTCTAGCGGGAGTAGGAGAGACCCAGTACTTC,CASSQALAGVGETQYF
many,TRBD2,TRBJ2-1,TRBV12-3/TRBV12-4,TGTGCCAGCAGCAAACCACTAGCGGGCCTATACAATGAGCAGTTCTTC,CASSKPLAGLYNEQFF
-,TRBD2,TRBJ2-1,TRBV14,TGTGCCAGCAGCCCTAGACTAGCGGGAGGGCCCGGCCATGAGCAGTTCTTC,CASSPRLAGGPGHEQFF
many,-,TRBJ2-1,TRBV10-3,TGTGCCATCACCTCAGCTAGCTCCTACAATGAGCAGTTCTTC,CAITSASSYNEQFF
many,-,TRBJ2-2,TRBV6-5,TGTGCTAGTGGACGGACGAACACCGGGGAGCTGTTTTTT,CASGRTNTGELFF
many,-,TRBJ2-5,TRBV7-2,TGTGCCAGCAGCTTAGGTCCAGCCCAAGAGACCCAGTACTTC,CASSLGPAQETQYF
-,TRBD2,TRBJ2-1,TRBV20-1,TGCAGTGCTGCCCGACTAGCGGGGAGCAATGAGCAGTTCTTC,CSAARLAGSNEQFF
-,TRBD2,TRBJ2-1,TRBV15,TGTGCCACCAGAGCCGGGACTAGTCAGGGTGAGCAGTTCTTC,CATRAGTSQGEQFF
-,-,TRBJ2-1,TRBV20-1,TGCAGTGCCGAGGCGCAGTTCTTC,CSAEAQFF
many,-,TRBJ1-4,TRBV15,TGTGCCACCAGCAGAGATCGAGGCGGTGGCGCTAATGAAAAACTGTTTTTT,CATSRDRGGGANEKLFF
many,-,TRBJ2-1,TRBV29-1,TGCAGCGTTGGTTTAAGTCACAATGAGCAGTTCTTC,CSVGLSHNEQFF
many,TRBD1,TRBJ2-1,TRBV24-1,TGTGCCACCAGTGAACCCAGGGGGCGCAATGAGCAGTTCTTC,CATSEPRGRNEQFF
many,-,TRBJ2-5,TRBV5-1,TGCGCCAGCAGCTTGGCCTCTCTGCGGCAAGAGACCCAGTACTTC,CASSLASLRQETQYF
few,TRBD2,TRBJ2-3,TRBV20-1,TGCAGTGCTAGAGAGACTAGCGGAGACACAGATACGCAGTATTTT,CSARETSGDTDTQYF
many,TRBD2,TRBJ2-1,TRBV28,TGTGCCAGCAGCACAGCGGGAGCACGTTTCAATGAGCAGTTCTTC,CASSTAGARFNEQFF
many,-,TRBJ2-3,TRBV28,TGTGCCAGCAGTCCAGGGGACTTAACAGATACGCAGTATTTT,CASSPGDLTDTQYF
many,-,TRBJ2-3,TRBV15,TGTGCCACCAGCAGAGTAGATTCGGACACAGATACGCAGTATTTT,CATSRVDSDTDTQYF
many,-,TRBJ1-6,TRBV20-1,TGCAGTGCTCCTACCGGACTCCTCTCCTATAATTCACCCCTCCACTTT,CSAPTGLLSYNSPLHF
many,-,TRBJ1-3,TRBV15,TGTGCCACCAGCAGAGAGGGGGCCTCTGGAAACACCATATATTTT,CATSREGASGNTIYF
many,-,TRBJ2-5,TRBV7-9,TGTGCCAGCAGCTTAGTTCACGGATCGGGACGCGGCGGGCTAGAGACCCAGTACTTC,CASSLVHGSGRGGLETQYF
many,TRBD2,TRBJ2-1,TRBV7-2,TGTGCCAGCAGCTTAGGAGTGTGGGCGGGAGAGTTCTTC,CASSLGVWAGEFF
many,TRBD1,TRBJ1-6,TRBV12-3/TRBV12-4,TGTGCCAGTAGGGACAGCTATAATTCACCCCTCCACTTT,CASRDSYNSPLHF
many,-,TRBJ2-5,TRBV7-9,TGTGCCAGCAGCTTAGACGGTTCTGGGGAGACCCAGTACTTC,CASSLDGSGETQYF
many,-,TRBJ2-1,TRBV24-1,TGTGCCACCAGTGATTTGAGCGGAGGGGGTAAAAACAATGAGCAGTTCTTC,CATSDLSGGGKNNEQFF
many,-,TRBJ2-5,TRBV18,TGTGCCAGCACCGAAACGTGGGGCACCGGCCAAGAGACCCAGTACTTC,CASTETWGTGQETQYF
many,-,TRBJ1-5,TRBV29-1,TGCAGCGCTCTTCCGATGGATAGCAATCAGCCCCAGCATTTT,CSALPMDSNQPQHF
many,-,TRBJ2-1,TRBV7-9,TGTGCCAGCGGCTATGAAGGTTCCTACAATGAGCAGTTCTTC,CASGYEGSYNEQFF
many,-,TRBJ2-1,TRBV12-3/TRBV12-4,TGTGCCAGCAGTTTAGGATTAGTAGCCCTCAACACGTACAATGAGCAGTTCTTC,CASSLGLVALNTYNEQFF
many,-,TRBJ2-1,TRBV25-1,TGTGCCAGCAGTGTGGGGGCCGGCAATGAGCAGTTCTTC,CASSVGAGNEQFF
many,-,TRBJ2-7,TRBV5-1,TGCGCCAGCAGCGCGGACAGCTACGAGCAGTACTTC,CASSADSYEQYF
many,-,TRBJ2-1,TRBV27,TGTGCCAGCAGTTTGAGGATACCGTCCAATGAGCAGTTCTTC,CASSLRIPSNEQFF
many,-,TRBJ2-1,TRBV5-6,TGTGCCAGCAGCCGCCCCGGGACTTTTTCCCAACTCACAAATGAGCAGTTCTTC,CASSRPGTFSQLTNEQFF
many,-,TRBJ2-6,TRBV4-3,TGCGCCAGCAGCCAAGATCTGCGCTCTGGGGCCAACGTCCTGACTTTC,CASSQDLRSGANVLTF
many,-,TRBJ2-5,TRBV27,TGTGCCAGCAGTTTATTTAGAGGTGGAGCGGGACAGTGGGTCCAAGAGACCCAGTACTTC,CASSLFRGGAGQWVQETQYF